The following is a T cell receptor beta chain sequence with its context. Its cognate antigen is unknown. A second PCR, run for about 7 to 11 cycles, used a sample-barcoded 5' primer plus a J-beta primer mix. TCRdb recomputed calls from the 5' RACE reads with MiXCR, one row per CDR3 protein. The sample includes approximately 1,000,000 distinct CDR3 sequences, under 40% seen only once; the top ten take around 14%. These data come from a study of blood T cells in healthy people across ages. General study points: Both naive CD4+ cell counts and diversity were greater in long-lived donors than in aged donors.

The ends lost 5 bases at V and 7 bases at J; junction bases unmatched: 11. The length of the CDR3 is 16 residues. The germline V gene has CDR1 MNHEY and CDR2 SVGEGT. V and J are TRBV6-2 or TRBV6-3 and TRBJ2-1; 10 nucleotides agree with TRBD1. Sequenced input: blood. This sequence originates from a man between 18 and 35 years old in good health. CDR3 coding DNA: TGTGCCAGCAGTGTATCCGGGACAGGGGATGGTAATGAGCAGTTCTTC. Translating it yields CASSVSGTGDGNEQFF.